The clone carrying this T cell receptor (beta chain) came up a few times. This sample was included in a study of blood T cell repertoires in COVID-19. For the study at large: Spain, Italy and the United States supplied samples that represented acute and convalescent COVID-19. PBMCs, B-cell-depleted T cells, or T cells provided the cDNA or gDNA that made up the material.

As processed by the authors: Amplification with reference gene primers provided the estimates of nucleated cell counts. The protocol was immunoSEQ multiplex PCR, while the TCRdb copy is restricted to in-frame clones and leaves out a portion. That table furnishes V, J and clone size, whereas the DNA furnished D and trimming. The repertoire holds over 95,000 clones, with around 84% as singletons. The length of the CDR3 is 14 residues. Trimming took 1 base from V and 6 from J, leaving 9 bases between them. From germline, CDR1 is SEHNR and CDR2 FQNEAQ (reference sequence). The specimen was peripheral blood. This TCR derives from a man aged 65 to 85 with active or convalescent COVID-19. The chain couples TRBV7-9 to TRBJ1-4, with D possibly being TRBD1 (6 bases). Here the CDR3 DNA reads TGTGCCAGCAGCTTAGACGCAGGGGATGAAAAACTGTTTTTT. The encoded protein is CASSLDAGDEKLFF.